Below, one TCR beta chain is given with its context. The CDR3 has 13 residues. The V gene lost 1 base and the J gene lost 3 bases, with 7 bases spanning the gap. CDR1 LNHNV and CDR2 YYDKDF come from the germline V gene (reference sequence). TCRdb's copy holds only in-frame clones and misses some; the assay was immunoSEQ multiplex PCR. The repertoire includes 130,000 to 150,000 clones, roughly 94% of them detected once, and over 12% sits in the top ten. The data were obtained in a study of control samples from healthy donors and cancer patients. This sequence joins TRBV15 and TRBJ2-7, with D hard to call. The sample comprised PBMCs. The sequence came from a man aged 55 to 70 with colorectal cancer. CDR3 nucleotide sequence: TGTGCCACCAGCAGAGGGGAAAACTACGAGCAGTACTTC. This codes for CATSRGENYEQYF.